This is a list of T cell receptor beta chains from one sample in a study of blood T cell repertoires in COVID-19. The method was immunoSEQ multiplex PCR; TCRdb's version includes in-frame clones alone and lacks a portion of them. The table includes about 180,000 clones, roughly 89% detected once. Sequencing input: PBMCs or T cells enriched from blood (not recorded which). These receptors came from a woman in her 40s with acute COVID-19. Each CDR3 is given with its conserved first and last residue.

v_call	j_call	cdr3_aa
TRBV19	TRBJ2-4	CASSGLQGSLAKNIQYF
TRBV18	TRBJ2-7	CASSLTEGQGLHEQYF
TRBV7-8	TRBJ1-6	CASSTRQGRDSPLHF
TRBV12-3/TRBV12-4	TRBJ1-1	CASTQGQKAFF
TRBV2	TRBJ2-5	CASYSGAGGGETQYF
TRBV5-1	TRBJ2-2	CASSPDRVGTGELFF
TRBV6-5	TRBJ1-6	CASRFGQASNSPLHF
TRBV7-3	TRBJ2-3	CASSLVTGDTQYF
TRBV28	TRBJ1-2	CASSIRAGQGHGYTF
TRBV11-2	TRBJ2-5	CASSSFSGRETQYF
TRBV28	TRBJ1-5	CASTPTNINQPQHF
TRBV7-9	TRBJ2-5	CASSFLPSQRGQETQYF
TRBV4-3	TRBJ2-7	CASSQAASGAYEQYF
TRBV14	TRBJ2-3	CASSQERQGAGDTQYF
TRBV7-2	TRBJ1-3	CASSDAGVGNTIYF
TRBV11-2	TRBJ2-3	CASSLYPSGGPTDTQYF